This T cell receptor beta chain emerged from a study of early T cells in non-severe SARS-CoV-2 infection. On the study more broadly: Sequencing used unsorted whole-blood bulk RNA, so chains lack pairing. Study-wide results and limits: VDJdb matching favored anti-spike CD8 responses, missing private and CD4 specificities.

This clonotype was detected ten times or more. Its target is unknown. Attached unique molecular identifiers marked individual cDNA molecules. TCRdb called the 5' RACE reads again in MiXCR, with one record for every CDR3 protein. This table has around 40,000 distinct CDR3 sequences, about 5.8% appearing once. CDR1 and CDR2 (germline): LGHNT, FRNRAP. This CDR3 is 15 amino acids long. The V gene lost 2 bases and the J gene lost 3 bases, with 11 bases spanning the gap. Sequenced sample: whole blood. The chain combines TRBV12-5 with TRBJ2-1; D ambiguous. This receptor was taken from an adult who was a healthcare worker with PCR-confirmed SARS-CoV-2 infection or an uninfected control (not recorded which). The DNA for the CDR3 is TGTGCTAGTGGTTTGTCGGCTAACCTCTACAATGAGCAGTTCTTC. It yields the protein CASGLSANLYNEQFF.